These 6 T cell receptor beta chains originate from one sample sequenced in a study of blood T cell repertoires in COVID-19. Data came from immunoSEQ multiplex PCR; TCRdb stores just in-frame clones and leaves some out. The sample comprises around 120,000 clones, 90% of which are singletons, and 3.8% rests with the top ten. The specimen sequenced was peripheral blood. These receptors originate from a woman aged 60-75 years with COVID-19, enrolled during active disease.

This chain links TRBV14 with TRBJ2-5; D is unresolved. Germline lookup yields CDR1 SGHDN and CDR2 FVKESK. There are 14 residues in the CDR3. V was cut by 4 bases and J by 2 bases, with 11 bases left in between. The DNA of the CDR3 is TGTGCCAGCAGCCCCCAACGGTTTCAAGAGACCCAGTACTTC. Translation: CASSPQRFQETQYF.

The V call is TRBV2, the J call TRBJ1-5, with D maybe TRBD1 (6 bases). V lost 6 bases and J 3 bases, leaving 9 bases between the germline ends. The CDR3 contains 13 residues. CDR1 SNHLY and CDR2 FYNNEI come from the germline V gene. The CDR3 DNA reads as TGTGCCAGCAGGAGGGACACCAATCAGCCCCAGCATTTT. Translated: CASRRDTNQPQHF.

This chain links TRBV1 with TRBJ1-5; the D segment call TRBD1 is taken from the table without a DNA check. TRBV1 is an annotated pseudogene. This CDR3 spans 17 amino acids. CDR3 loop: CTSSQDRLDRGDQPQHF. The CDR3 bases are TGCACCAGCAGCCAAGACCGCCTGGACAGGGGTGATCAGCCCCAGCATTTT.

The sample holds one count of this clone. In the same sample, other DNA sequences code for this CDR3. The chain has TRBV24-1 and TRBJ2-3; 7 bases line up with TRBD1. This CDR3 is 15 amino acids long. The J segment lost 1 base and the V segment lost 3 bases, leaving 3 bases of the junction unmatched. Looked up from germline, CDR1 is KGHDR and CDR2 is SFDVKD. CDR3 protein: CATSDPGQGTDTQYF. CDR3 DNA: TGTGCCACCAGTGATCCAGGACAGGGCACAGATACGCAGTATTTT.

CDR3 loop: CASSHGTDYGYTF. CDR3 nucleotides: TGTGCCAGCAGCCACGGGACAGACTATGGCTACACCTTC. V usage is TRBV7-9 and J usage is TRBJ1-2; TRBD1 matches 7 bases. The CDR3 extends over 13 amino acids. Germline V gene sequence: CDR1 SEHNR, CDR2 FQNEAQ (reference sequence). Losses at the gene ends were 5 bases for V and 3 bases for J; bases not matched to a gene: 3.

The gene calls are TRBV6-5 and TRBJ1-6; 10 positions agree with TRBD1. V lost 8 bases and J lost 8; bases outside the gene matches: 3. From germline, CDR1 is MNHEY and CDR2 SVGAGI. This CDR3 has 13 amino acids. Written as DNA, the CDR3 is TGTGCCAGCGGGGACAGGGGTTATTCACCCCTCCACTTT. Translating it yields CASGDRGYSPLHF.